Described below is a single TCR beta chain sequence and its context. Its target is unknown. This sample stems from a study of monozygotic twins with inflammatory bowel disease. Study observations and caveats: Lower sharing of clonotypes with other individuals was seen in IBD patients than in healthy twins. This was most marked in patients showing signs of disease activity. The existence of one strong signal or clonotype linked to IBD lacked support.

Researchers used template switching to add UMIs featuring a 6-nucleotide sample barcode. Reprocessing the 5' RACE reads, TCRdb reports a single entry for every CDR3 protein and omits DNA. This sample contains 400,000 to 500,000 distinct CDR3 sequences. The sequenced sample was blood. The clonotype was recovered from a human donor with ulcerative colitis or Crohn's disease, or a healthy co-twin of an affected twin (not recorded which).

The CDR3 loop reads CASSRGPHEKLFF. This rearrangement joins TRBV6-6 to TRBJ1-4; no DNA is available, so the TRBD1 call from TCRdb remains unchecked. The CDR3 consists of 13 residues. Germline V CDR1 and CDR2: MNHNY, SVGAGI (reference sequence).